Shown below are 10 T cell receptor beta chains from a single sample sequenced in a study of spatial heterogeneity in lung cancer. Study results and caveats: Tumor mutation count correlated with how many alpha and beta TCRs expanded intratumorally.

TCRdb analysed the 5' RACE reads with MiXCR anew, one entry per CDR3 protein. The sample shows around 100,000 distinct CDR3 sequences, around 4.3% of them seen only once. Time point here: sample taken at primary tumor resection. No antigens are known for them. Sequenced material: lung tumor tissue, taken at surgery. The source of these receptors is a male donor with early-stage non-small cell lung cancer.

This clonotype has ten or more counts. The chain employs TRBV2 and TRBJ2-5, with D possibly matching TRBD1 (5 bases). From germline, CDR1 is SNHLY and CDR2 FYNNEI. Deletions cut 5 bases from V and 0 bases from J, with 16 bases between. CDR3 length: 16 residues. The CDR3 spells CASSTRQRTYQETQYF. CDR3 DNA sequence: TGTGCCAGCAGTACCCGACAGCGCACGTACCAAGAGACCCAGTACTTC. The full variable domain, its missing parts supplied by reference TRBV2 and TRBJ2-5, is EPEVTQTPSHQVTQMGQEVILRCVPISNHLYFYWYRQILGQKVEFLVSFYNNEISEKSEIFDDQFSVERPDGSNFTLKIRSTKLEDSAMYFCASSTRQRTYQETQYFGPGTRLLVL.

This clonotype appeared many times. The genes are TRBV20-1 and TRBJ2-3, with D tentatively TRBD2 (6 bases). V lost 8 bases, J lost 8 bases, and 20 bases lay in between. The CDR3 is 13 amino acids. Germline V gives CDR1 DFQATT, CDR2 SNEGSKA (reference sequence). The CDR3 bases are TGCAGTCTTACCCGGGAGCTGATCGGTACGCAGTATTTT. Translating it yields CSLTRELIGTQYF.

This clonotype was found many times. This chain uses TRBV28 with TRBJ2-5; the D gene is possibly TRBD1 (5 bases). Per germline, CDR1 MDHEN and CDR2 SYDVKM. The CDR3 is made up of 15 amino acids. V was pared by 8 bases and J by 3 bases, with 19 bases between. CDR3 amino acids: CASHPLWGREETQYF. The CDR3, as DNA: TGTGCCAGCCACCCTCTTTGGGGCCGCGAAGAGACCCAGTACTTC.

This clonotype was seen repeatedly, ten times or more. The chain uses TRBV29-1 and TRBJ2-7, with a possible D match to TRBD1 (6 bases). CDR3 length: 13 residues. Between the trimmed V and J ends, which lost 4 bases and 0 bases, there was a span of 10 bases. CDR1 SQVTM and CDR2 ANQGSEA come from the germline V gene. DNA for the CDR3: TGCAGCGTTGTGGTGGGGGCCTCCTACGAGCAGTACTTC. Amino acid sequence: CSVVVGASYEQYF.

This clonotype appeared many times. This chain connects TRBV6-5 to TRBJ2-7, with D maybe TRBD2 (6 bases). The CDR3 length is 14 residues. V lost 0 bases, J lost 7 bases, and 13 bases lay in between. Germline assignment: CDR1 MNHEY and CDR2 SVGAGI. DNA of the CDR3: TGTGCCAGCAGTTACTCCCTCGGGGCGGGGGAGCAGTACTTC. Its protein product is CASSYSLGAGEQYF.

This clonotype was detected many times. V and J are TRBV12-3 or TRBV12-4 and TRBJ2-7, with D maybe TRBD1 (6 bases). Trimming left V 6 bases short and J 0 bases short, with 12 bases between. CDR3 length: 14 residues. The CDR3 loop reads CASRSGTSSYEQYF. As DNA, the CDR3 is TGTGCCAGCAGGTCCGGGACATCCTCCTACGAGCAGTACTTC.

The rearrangement uses TRBV20-1 and TRBJ2-7; 10 bases map to TRBD1. Germline CDR1 reads DFQATT; CDR2 reads SNEGSKA (reference sequence). The J segment lost 3 bases and the V segment lost 4 bases, leaving 24 bases of the junction unmatched. The length of the CDR3 is 20 residues. This CDR3 reads CSATSPSRDISDRGFYEQYF. In nucleotides, the CDR3 is TGCAGTGCTACATCACCAAGCCGGGACATTTCGGACAGGGGGTTCTACGAGCAGTACTTC.

This clonotype came up many times. The rearrangement links TRBV3-1 to TRBJ2-5; tentative D call: TRBD2 (6 bases). CDR1 and CDR2 from the germline V gene are LGHDT and YNNKEL (reference sequence). CDR3 size: 15 residues. V lost 4 bases to trimming and J lost 1 base, with 13 bases between them. In DNA form, the CDR3 reads TGTGCCAGCAGCCCCGTTCTAGCGAGCCAAGAGACCCAGTACTTC. Its translation is CASSPVLASQETQYF.

This clonotype was observed at least ten times. The chain combines TRBV28 with TRBJ1-5, with 8 positions matching TRBD1. Per germline, CDR1 MDHEN and CDR2 SYDVKM. This CDR3 has 15 amino acids. Germline trimming cut 3 bases from V and 7 bases from J; bases unmatched to any gene: 8. This CDR3 reads CASSFQGAPKQPQHF. The CDR3 coding sequence is TGTGCCAGCAGTTTCCAGGGGGCCCCGAAGCAGCCCCAGCATTTT.

About this clonotype itself: A much larger clone differs by one base, so this may be a read error. J is TRBJ1-2 and V is TRBV2; 8 bases line up with TRBD1. The germline V gene encodes CDR1 SNHLY and CDR2 FYNNEI. The CDR3 has 13 amino acids. V shed 7 bases and J 7 bases; nucleotides not matched to a gene: 8. The CDR3 reads CASIRDRTAGYTF. For the CDR3, the DNA is TGTGCCAGCATCCGGGACAGGACGGCTGGCTACACCTTC.